These T cell receptor beta chains were read from a single sample in a study of metastatic and nonmetastatic thyroid tumors. TCRdb reassembled clones from the PCR reads with MiXCR. The profile shows around 20,000 clones, 22% of them singletons. The sample was tumor tissue. These receptors were taken from a female donor with papillary thyroid cancer or a benign thyroid nodule (not recorded which). Some clones in this sample may be carry-over from other donors' samples. The CDR3 runs from the conserved cysteine through the conserved F or W. D genes are given only for firm matches. The size entry is marked missing in some rows and otherwise reads once, few, many or a size class.

TRBJ2-1,TRBV7-2,many,TRBD1,CASSLNRGPHNEQFF,TGTGCCAGCAGCTTGAACAGGGGGCCCCACAATGAGCAGTTCTTC
TRBJ2-5,TRBV5-8,medium-sized,-,CASSLEVGMVETQYF,TGTGCCAGCAGCTTGGAAGTGGGGATGGTGGAGACCCAGTACTTC
TRBJ1-1,TRBV14,-,-,CASSQLTGPFIAEAFF,TGTGCCAGCAGCCAATTAACAGGTCCCTTCATCGCTGAAGCTTTCTTT
TRBJ2-7,TRBV6-1,-,-,CASSESSLSYEQYF,TGTGCCAGCAGTGAATCATCTCTCAGCTACGAGCAGTACTTC
TRBJ1-1,TRBV20-1,-,-,CSATRTGTEAFF,TGCAGTGCAACAAGGACGGGCACTGAAGCTTTCTTT
TRBJ2-7,TRBV7-6,-,-,CASSLGGYSEQYF,TGTGCCAGCAGCTTAGGAGGCTACTCCGAGCAGTACTTC
TRBJ2-5,TRBV3-1,many,-,CASSLIGSETQYF,TGTGCCAGCAGCCTGATAGGGTCTGAGACCCAGTACTTC
TRBJ1-5,TRBV20-1,-,TRBD1,CSVPGQYNQPQHF,TGCAGTGTTCCGGGACAGTACAATCAGCCCCAGCATTTT
TRBJ1-3,TRBV10-3,few,-,CAISLPTGNTIYF,TGTGCCATCAGCCTACCCACTGGAAACACCATATATTTT
TRBJ1-1,TRBV28,many,-,CASSLPGVDTEAFF,TGTGCCAGCAGCCTGCCAGGGGTCGACACTGAAGCTTTCTTT
TRBJ1-1,TRBV30,-,-,CAWSVVYVRRAAEAFF,TGTGCCTGGAGTGTGGTCTACGTCAGGAGGGCGGCTGAAGCTTTCTTT
TRBJ2-3,TRBV20-1,few,TRBD2,CSANKRESGTDTQYF,TGCAGTGCTAACAAGCGGGAGTCCGGCACAGATACGCAGTATTTT
TRBJ1-6,TRBV5-1,-,-,CASSLVPAYNSPLHF,TGCGCCAGCAGCTTGGTCCCAGCCTATAATTCACCCCTCCACTTT
TRBJ1-3,TRBV19,many,-,CASSLSELAGNTIYF,TGTGCCAGTAGTCTATCAGAACTGGCTGGAAACACCATATATTTT
TRBJ2-1,TRBV5-6,-,-,CASSPGTRPYNEQFF,TGTGCCAGCAGCCCCGGGACACGCCCCTACAATGAGCAGTTCTTC
TRBJ2-7,TRBV11-3,-,TRBD1,CASSPGQGFDEQYF,TGTGCCAGCAGCCCCGGACAGGGGTTCGACGAGCAGTACTTC
TRBJ2-3,TRBV7-8,many,-,CASSFSSSVTDTQYF,TGTGCCAGCAGCTTCTCCTCTAGCGTCACAGATACGCAGTATTTT
TRBJ1-1,TRBV29-1,many,-,CSVKNLNTEAFF,TGCAGCGTAAAAAACTTGAACACTGAAGCTTTCTTT
TRBJ2-5,TRBV30,few,TRBD1,CAWSVRFGTGGNQETQYF,TGTGCCTGGAGTGTTCGGTTTGGGACAGGGGGCAACCAAGAGACCCAGTACTTC
TRBJ1-2,TRBV27,medium-sized,TRBD1,CASSGRDRGHHGYTF,TGTGCCAGCAGTGGCCGGGACAGGGGGCATCATGGCTACACCTTC
TRBJ2-1,TRBV3-1,-,TRBD2,CASRGLAGNNEQFF,TGTGCCAGCAGGGGACTAGCGGGCAACAATGAGCAGTTCTTC
TRBJ2-7,TRBV4-1,-,TRBD2,CASSQDGEGGRFEQYF,TGCGCCAGCAGCCAAGATGGGGAGGGAGGTCGTTTCGAGCAGTACTTC
TRBJ2-1,TRBV7-2,many,TRBD2,CASSPTSGREHEQFF,TGTGCCAGCAGCCCTACTAGCGGGAGGGAACATGAGCAGTTCTTC
TRBJ2-7,TRBV7-2,-,TRBD1,CASSLGTGTYDQYF,TGTGCCAGCAGCTTAGGGACAGGAACCTACGATCAGTACTTC
TRBJ1-2,TRBV4-2,many,-,CASRTGPTSSSNYGYTF,TGTGCCAGCAGAACCGGACCAACTTCGTCCTCTAACTATGGCTACACCTTC
TRBJ2-5,TRBV20-1,-,-,CSARVPLAQTQYF,TGCAGTGCTAGAGTACCCCTAGCGCAGACCCAGTACTTC
TRBJ1-2,TRBV6-2/TRBV6-3,many,-,CASSLRGPYGYTF,TGTGCCAGCAGCCTCAGGGGACCCTATGGCTACACCTTC
TRBJ1-5,TRBV16,once,-,CASSQFNPAYSNQPQHF,TGTGCCAGCAGCCAATTTAACCCAGCCTATAGCAATCAGCCCCAGCATTTT
TRBJ1-3,TRBV6-1,many,TRBD1,CASGATGGGNTIYF,TGTGCCAGCGGTGCGACAGGGGGTGGAAACACCATATATTTT
TRBJ2-6,TRBV28,-,-,CASHRGAGDNVLTF,TGTGCCAGCCACCGTGGGGCCGGGGACAACGTCCTGACTTTC
TRBJ1-2,TRBV29-1,few,-,CSAKVDERYESNYGYTF,TGCAGCGCAAAAGTCGACGAACGGTATGAGTCTAACTATGGCTACACCTTC
TRBJ2-5,TRBV19,medium-sized,-,CASKVETQYF,TGTGCCAGTAAGGTGGAGACCCAGTACTTC
TRBJ2-7,TRBV7-2,-,TRBD2,CASSFGSGASYEQYF,TGTGCCAGCAGCTTCGGTAGCGGGGCCTCCTACGAGCAGTACTTC
TRBJ1-2,TRBV15,few,-,CATSRDGYYGYTF,TGTGCCACCAGCAGAGACGGATACTATGGCTACACCTTC
TRBJ1-5,TRBV10-3,many,TRBD1,CATAGGGQHNQPQHF,TGTGCCACCGCAGGAGGGGGACAGCACAATCAGCCCCAGCATTTT
TRBJ2-7,TRBV6-2/TRBV6-3,-,-,CDSSLGKSLRDGTYEQYF,TGTGACAGCAGTCTTGGTAAGTCCCTGCGGGACGGGACCTACGAGCAGTACTTC
TRBJ2-5,TRBV27,once,TRBD2,CASSPWGSSGPGTQYF,TGTGCCAGCAGTCCCTGGGGGTCTAGCGGTCCGGGGACCCAGTACTTC
TRBJ2-5,TRBV11-2,many,-,CASSSSSNLGETQYF,TGTGCCAGCAGCTCATCTTCAAACCTTGGAGAGACCCAGTACTTC
TRBJ2-1,TRBV20-1,-,TRBD2,CSAREGKAGAYNEQFF,TGCAGTGCTAGAGAGGGAAAAGCGGGAGCCTACAATGAGCAGTTCTTC
TRBJ1-2,TRBV4-1,-,-,CASSQEGSYGYTF,TGCGCCAGCAGCCAGGAAGGGAGCTATGGCTACACCTTC
TRBJ1-1,TRBV9,few,TRBD1,CASSVGTVMNTEAFF,TGTGCCAGCAGCGTGGGGACAGTCATGAACACTGAAGCTTTCTTT
TRBJ2-3,TRBV10-3,-,TRBD2,CAVTSGRTDTQYF,TGTGCCGTAACTAGCGGGAGGACAGATACGCAGTATTTT
TRBJ1-4,TRBV20-1,-,-,CSAAAAVSNEKLFF,TGCAGCGCGGCGGCGGCGGTTTCTAATGAAAAACTGTTTTTT
TRBJ2-7,TRBV12-3/TRBV12-4,-,TRBD2,CASSFAGGYEQYF,TGTGCCAGCAGTTTCGCGGGAGGGTACGAGCAGTACTTC
TRBJ2-7,TRBV2,-,-,CASSPDYNSYEQYF,TGTGCCAGCAGCCCGGACTACAACTCCTACGAGCAGTACTTC
TRBJ2-7,TRBV11-3,-,-,CASGQTYQQHF,TGTGCCAGCGGTCAGACTTATCAGCAGCACTTC
TRBJ2-5,TRBV9,many,TRBD2,CASSPRLAGETQYF,TGTGCCAGCAGCCCTAGACTAGCGGGAGAGACCCAGTACTTC
TRBJ2-5,TRBV11-3,many,TRBD1,CASSRWDRGLGETQYF,TGTGCCAGCAGCCGCTGGGACAGGGGGTTAGGCGAGACCCAGTACTTC
TRBJ1-2,TRBV5-1,-,-,CASSLGPLGGSYGYTF,TGCGCCAGCAGCTTGGGGCCTCTCGGAGGCAGTTATGGCTACACCTTC
TRBJ2-1,TRBV5-6,many,TRBD2,CASSWRPGTSGYNEQFF,TGTGCCAGCAGCTGGCGGCCCGGGACTAGCGGTTACAATGAGCAGTTCTTC
TRBJ2-1,TRBV15,few,TRBD2,CATSGPGLAKPEQFF,TGTGCCACCAGCGGCCCGGGACTAGCGAAACCTGAGCAGTTCTTC
TRBJ2-7,TRBV20-1,-,TRBD2,CSARGTSDYEQYF,TGCAGTGCTAGAGGGACTAGCGACTACGAGCAGTACTTC